This TCR beta chain appears in the sequencing data of a study of T cell responses to AZD1222 COVID-19 vaccine. Study-level findings and limits: The sample set comprised mostly white British donors with more females, and clonal diversity was possibly underestimated. Across spike, vaccine-associated CD4 TCRs were found, dominant at 160-218 and 743-854. Repertoires were obtained solely post-peak T cell response.

Remarks on this clone: Its matching antigen is unknown.

V was shortened by 0 bases and J by 13 bases, with 15 bases between the two germline ends. The germline gives CDR1 LGHDT, CDR2 YNNKEL (reference sequence). The CDR3 extends over 13 amino acids. TCRdb's table, derived via immunoSEQ multiplex PCR, lists solely in-frame clones and lacks some. The table has approximately 130,000 clones, roughly nine tenths seen once. The clonotype comes from an adult in good health. The V gene is TRBV3-1 (or the pseudogene TRBV3-2), the J gene TRBJ1-2, with D tentatively TRBD1 (5 bases). This specimen was peripheral blood, taken on day 0 of AZD1222 vaccination. CDR3 nucleotide sequence: TGTGCCAGCAGCCAAGATCTGGCAGGGCGTCCCACCTTC. It encodes CASSQDLAGRPTF.